Below, 12 T cell receptor beta chains from the same sample are listed, as sequenced in a study of blood T cells in healthy people across ages. The second PCR ran roughly 6 to 11 cycles with a sample-barcoded 5' primer and J-beta primers. Via MiXCR, TCRdb re-called the 5' RACE reads, giving one row per CDR3 protein. The table has over 550,000 distinct CDR3 sequences, roughly 30% seen once. Material: blood. The receptors were sampled from a woman of 80 years or more in good health.

V gene TRBV19 combines with J gene TRBJ1-2; 7 bases match TRBD1. The CDR3 length is 14 residues. V lost 7 bases and J lost 2; bases outside the gene matches: 7. Germline CDR1 reads LNHDA; CDR2 reads SQIVND (reference sequence). This CDR3 reads CASMGQQKNYGYTF. DNA of the CDR3: TGTGCCAGTATGGGACAGCAAAAGAACTATGGCTACACCTTC.

This clonotype appeared many times. The chain combines TRBV3-1 with TRBJ2-1, with 14 bases that match TRBD2. Germline CDR1 LGHDT, CDR2 YNNKEL (reference sequence). The junction had 3 bases not matched to a gene; V was cut back by 2 bases and J by 6 bases. This CDR3 is 16 amino acids long. The CDR3 loop is CASSQQGLAGANEQFF. The DNA for the CDR3 is TGTGCCAGCAGCCAACAGGGACTAGCGGGGGCCAATGAGCAGTTCTTC.

This clonotype was seen repeatedly, ten times or more. The chain links TRBV6-5 to TRBJ2-3; D not certain. Trimming removed 6 bases at V and 5 bases at J, with 6 bases between. The CDR3 has 11 residues. Per the germline V gene, CDR1 is MNHEY and CDR2 is SVGAGI. The CDR3 loop reads CASSYLDTQYF. The CDR3, as DNA: TGTGCCAGCAGCTACCTAGATACGCAGTATTTT.

This clonotype was seen only a few times. A much bigger clone sits one base away, suggesting this may be a read error. The CDR3 here is CASTLGRGTEAQYF. The DNA of the CDR3 is TGCGCCAGCACCCTGGGCCGGGGGACCGAGGCCCAGTACTTC. The V call is TRBV5-1, the J call TRBJ2-5; TRBD2 is a possible D gene (6 bases). CDR1 and CDR2 from the germline V gene are SGHRS and YFSETQ. Deletions cut 6 bases from V and 9 bases from J, with 21 bases between. CDR3 length equals 14 residues.

The gene calls are TRBV7-2 and TRBJ1-6; 11 bases fit TRBD1. CDR3 size: 18 residues. V lost 6 bases and J lost 0; bases outside the gene matches: 7. Looked up from germline, CDR1 is SGHTA and CDR2 is FQGNSA. The CDR3 DNA reads TGTGCCAGCAGTCGGAGGGGGACAGGGGGCTCCTATAATTCACCCCTCCACTTT. Protein sequence: CASSRRGTGGSYNSPLHF.

This clonotype came up a few times. The V and J genes are TRBV7-2 and TRBJ2-2; D not certain. Germline V CDR1 and CDR2: SGHTA, FQGNSA. The CDR3 is 15 residues long. Trimming stripped 5 bases from V and 2 bases from J, with 12 bases between. DNA of the CDR3: TGTGCCAGCAGCCCTTATCTCGGAAACACCGGGGAGCTGTTTTTT. Amino acid sequence: CASSPYLGNTGELFF. The full variable domain, in which reference TRBV7-2 and TRBJ2-2 provide the parts outside the CDR3, is GAGVSQSPSNKVTEKGKDVELRCDPISGHTALYWYRQSLGQGLEFLIYFQGNSAPDKSGLPSDRFSAERTGGSVSTLTIQRTQQEDSAVYLCASSPYLGNTGELFFGEGSRLTVL.

This clonotype was seen repeatedly, ten times or more. This chain links TRBV5-1 with TRBJ2-3, with D possibly being TRBD1 or TRBD2 (5 bases each). V lost 4 bases, J lost 2 bases, and 11 bases lay in between. CDR3 length equals 14 residues. Germline V lookup: CDR1 SGHRS, CDR2 YFSETQ. The CDR3 nucleotides are TGCGCCAGCAGCCCTGAGGGGCCCACAGATACGCAGTATTTT. Translation gives CASSPEGPTDTQYF. The variable domain in full, completed from reference TRBV5-1 and TRBJ2-3, reads KAGVTQTPRYLIKTRGQQVTLSCSPISGHRSVSWYQQTPGQGLQFLFEYFSETQRNKGNFPGRFSGRQFSNSRSEMNVSTLELGDSALYLCASSPEGPTDTQYFGPGTRLTVL.

V is TRBV10-1 and J is TRBJ2-1, with D maybe TRBD2 (6 bases). The germline V gene encodes CDR1 WNHNN and CDR2 SYGVQD (reference sequence). The V and J ends lost 8 bases and 2 bases respectively, with 16 bases between them. The length of the CDR3 is 15 residues. As DNA, the CDR3 is TGCGCCAGCGGTTCCGGGACTTGCCCCTACAATGAGCAGTTCTTC. Protein product: CASGSGTCPYNEQFF.

At least ten counts were recorded for this clonotype. The chain carries TRBV2 and TRBJ2-6; D is ambiguous. Per the germline V gene, CDR1 is SNHLY and CDR2 is FYNNEI. With 7 bases removed from V and 0 bases from J, the gap between germline ends came to 7 bases. The CDR3 consists of 14 residues. This CDR3 is CASMGSSGANVLTF. Here the CDR3 DNA reads TGTGCCAGCATGGGCTCCTCTGGGGCCAACGTCCTGACTTTC.

Note on this clonotype: A much bigger clone sits one base away, suggesting this may be a read error. V gene TRBV7-3 combines with J gene TRBJ2-7; TRBD2 might be the D (5 bases). The J call may be faulty, since TRBJ2-5 better matches the DNA end. The germline CDR1 and CDR2 sequences are SGHTA and FQGTGA. CDR3 length: 13 residues. CDR3 bases: TGTGCCAGCACCGGCCGGGGAAAAGAGACCCAGTACTTC. It specifies CASTGRGKETQYF.

This clonotype was observed many times. The rearrangement joins TRBV7-9 to TRBJ1-2; possible D gene TRBD1, 6 bases. Per the germline V gene, CDR1 is SEHNR and CDR2 is FQNEAQ (reference sequence). The CDR3 is 14 amino acids. The ends were cut back, 5 bases at V and 4 bases at J, with 14 bases in the middle. The CDR3: CASSRDMGAYGYTF. The CDR3 DNA is TGTGCCAGCAGCAGGGACATGGGGGCCTATGGCTACACCTTC.

This clonotype appeared many times. A much larger clonotype is one base distant, so this may be a read error. This chain uses TRBV7-2 with TRBJ2-7, with D uncertain. The germline gives CDR1 SGHTA, CDR2 FQGNSA. CDR3 size: 15 residues. V was trimmed by 5 bases and J by 7 bases, leaving 21 bases between them. DNA of the CDR3: TGTGCCAGCAGCGCCGGCGCGGCGGAGAGAAATGAGCAGTACTTC. This gives the protein CASSAGAAERNEQYF.